This T cell receptor (beta chain) was sequenced in a study of cytomegalovirus exposure and HLA in healthy donors. PCR involved 60 Vbeta and 13 Jbeta primers. Sequencing used immunoSEQ multiplex PCR; TCRdb keeps in-frame clones, though not all of them. The table lists 150,000 to 200,000 clones, roughly 79% of them singletons. The CDR3 runs 13 residues. Trimming stripped 3 bases from V and 8 bases from J, with 13 bases between. CDR1 is LNHDA and CDR2 is SQIVND in the germline V gene (reference sequence). Despite likely unrecorded immune exposures, the donors were nominally healthy at the time of sampling.

Sequences were obtained from PBMCs. The receptor's source is a man between 40 and 49 years old in good health and CMV-seropositive. The chain is built from TRBV19 and TRBJ1-1; perhaps TRBD1 as D (6 bases). The CDR3 bases are TGTGCCAGTAGTATCCAGGGGCAGGGAGAAGCTTTCTTT. This gives the protein CASSIQGQGEAFF.